This record looks at one T cell receptor beta chain sequence and its context. Its antigen is still unknown. The investigators amplified TCR beta CDR3 regions from RNA transcripts. First-round RT-PCR targeting the TCR CDR3 was performed with the HTBI primer set. TCRdb fed the multiplex PCR reads into MiXCR, producing one record per CDR3 protein. The sample lists hundreds of thousands of distinct CDR3 sequences, 45% occurring once. This sample was taken from a study of T cells in Graves' hyperthyroidism and ophthalmopathy. Whole-study findings and limits: Ophthalmopathy was model-predicted a median about 7.1 months pre-onset.

Every diagnosis used clinical symptoms, serum thyroxine and TRAb, thyroid ultrasound and orbital computed tomography. The source is an adult man with Graves' disease, either hyperthyroidism or ophthalmopathy (not recorded which). Specimen: peripheral blood or thyroid tissue (not recorded which).

CDR3 in amino acids: CASSLQGLAGEPTKETQYF. Here the CDR3 DNA reads TGCGCCAGCAGCCTCCAGGGACTAGCGGGGGAACCGACCAAAGAGACCCAGTACTTC. This chain joins TRBV5-1 and TRBJ2-5; TRBD2 matches 14 bases. After removal of 4 bases from V and 3 bases from J, the junction contained 14 bases not matched to a gene. Per the germline V gene, CDR1 is SGHRS and CDR2 is YFSETQ. The CDR3 loop spans 19 amino acids.